This TCR beta chain was identified during a study of T cells after somatic rescue of genetic block (dated by TCRdb to 2019 to 2021). Looking at the study overall: What the study looked at was long-term robustness, specifically in a T-cell system that came about through somatic rescue of a genetic block in T-cell development.

As concerns this clone: No cognate antigen has been identified for it. No much larger clonotype is one base removed from it; base qualities were not supplied.

Libraries were built with the immunoSEQ multiplex PCR assay. TCRdb limited this immuneACCESS table to in-frame rearrangements with V and J called. A share of clones is missing; checked studies link under half to unresolved V genes, and the rest is unexplained. This sample lists about 67,000 clones; 92% were detected once. In total, the top ten clones hold around 3% of the sample. The sequence was obtained from a man aged 40-49 years. The sample consisted of peripheral blood mononuclear cells (PBMCs).

The nucleotide sequence reads TGTGCCAGCAGCCGGGGGACAGGGCCGAACACCGGGGAGCTGTTTTTT. It encodes CASSRGTGPNTGELFF. This chain joins TRBV7-6 to TRBJ2-2, with 9 central nucleotides matching TRBD1. Including the terminal cysteine and phenylalanine, the CDR3 comprises 16 residues. The sequence is cut down to CDR3 DNA, 48 bases in frame from base 1. CDR1 and CDR2 were assigned from the germline V gene as SGHVS and FNYEAQ. Compared with germline, V lacks 5 bases and J lacks 0 bases; bases without a gene match: 4.